This TCR beta chain was captured by sequencing in a study of cytomegalovirus exposure and HLA in healthy donors. Study context: There were more than 350 genotyped donors. Of these, 81% fell in the genetic ancestry cluster associated with self-reported Caucasian donors.

General study results and limits: In vitro confirmation showed a few CMV-associated chains to be CMV antigen specific. According to an earlier analysis, most TCR beta V segments yielded productive rearrangements about 87% or about 30% of the time. With high specificity and sensitivity, the classifier reportedly diagnosed cytomegalovirus status.

A multiplex PCR was run with 60 Vbeta primers and 13 Jbeta primers. Produced via immunoSEQ multiplex PCR; TCRdb's table is partial and in-frame only. The sample includes roughly 150,000 clones, around 66% seen only once; the top ten take approximately 2.9%. Germline-derived CDR1 and CDR2 are ENHRY and SYGVKD. This CDR3 spans 15 amino acids. V was trimmed by 6 bases and J by 6 bases, leaving 15 bases between them. This clone has only a few counts. Antigen unknown. The chain uses TRBV10-3 and TRBJ1-6; D perhaps matches TRBD1 (5 bases). The sequencing input was PBMCs. This receptor was obtained from a woman aged 30 to 39 in good health and CMV-seropositive. CDR3 sequence (DNA): TGTGCCATCAGCTCTGGACAACCCGGTAATTCACCCCTCCACTTT. Translating gives CAISSGQPGNSPLHF.